The entry that follows covers one T cell receptor (beta chain) sequence. It has no known antigen specificity. No base-level quality is on record; no much larger clone is a single base apart. V lost 7 bases and J lost 2 bases; the stretch between them is 12 bases long. CDR1 and CDR2 were assigned from the germline V gene as SQVTM and ANQGSEA. The CDR3 goes from the cysteine to the phenylalanine over 12 residues. This entry keeps only the CDR3 DNA: 36 bases, framed from base 1. The data derive from a study of blood T cell repertoires in COVID-19 (dated by TCRdb to 2019 to 2021). For the wider study: Samples from collaborators originated in the United States, Italy and Spain and spanned both the acute and convalescent phases of COVID-19. Subjects who had been exposed to COVID-19, were actively infected with it, or had recovered from it provided the deeply sampled blood TCRbeta repertoires that made up the dataset. HLA class I and class II types, where available, came from metadata supplied by the sample provider rather than from assay-based typing. Sample metadata almost always included a de-identified subject ID, COVID-19 status, age in years and sex. Samples came from the ongoing ImmuneRACE study (first 160 participants) plus 1,254 subjects from 6 global collaborators. The repertoires were released in a freely available public database intended as a resource for research on the immune response to SARS-CoV-2. The prospective study material was composed of cDNA or gDNA derived from T cells, B-cell-depleted T cells, or PBMCs.

Results the study describes overall, beyond this receptor: The quantity of clinical and demographic metadata differed by source and by participant and was supplied without curation.

The immunoSEQ Assay, a bias-controlled multiplex PCR, was used to amplify TCRbeta CDR3 regions from genomic DNA. Per the original workflow: The number of nucleated cells in each sample was estimated by amplification of reference gene primers within the assay. Sequence reads were collapsed and filtered to measure the absolute abundance of every unique TCRbeta CDR3 rearrangement. For each sample, productive Simpson clonality was calculated as the square root of Simpson's diversity index over productive rearrangements. Not all clones reach the TCRdb copy of this immuneACCESS table, which keeps in-frame sequences only. Checked studies attribute under half of the gap to unresolved V genes and leave the rest unexplained. For V, J and clone size, that table is used; D and trimming come from the DNA. This sample gives 85,000 to 90,000 clones in total; approximately 78% of them show up just once. 0.95% to 1.5% of the sample goes to the ten largest clones.

The collaborating institutions used their own protocols to collect whole blood in K2EDTA tubes. For TCRbeta analysis, collaborators shipped samples in one of three forms: frozen whole blood, isolated PBMCs, or DNA extracted from either of those sample types. This receptor was taken from an elderly woman with acute or convalescent COVID-19. The sample taken for sequencing was peripheral blood. This sequence uses TRBV29-1 and TRBJ2-7, with TRBD1 tentatively as D gene (6 bases match). The DNA sequence reads TGCAGCGCCCGGGACACAACCTACGAGCAGTACTTC. The resulting protein is CSARDTTYEQYF.